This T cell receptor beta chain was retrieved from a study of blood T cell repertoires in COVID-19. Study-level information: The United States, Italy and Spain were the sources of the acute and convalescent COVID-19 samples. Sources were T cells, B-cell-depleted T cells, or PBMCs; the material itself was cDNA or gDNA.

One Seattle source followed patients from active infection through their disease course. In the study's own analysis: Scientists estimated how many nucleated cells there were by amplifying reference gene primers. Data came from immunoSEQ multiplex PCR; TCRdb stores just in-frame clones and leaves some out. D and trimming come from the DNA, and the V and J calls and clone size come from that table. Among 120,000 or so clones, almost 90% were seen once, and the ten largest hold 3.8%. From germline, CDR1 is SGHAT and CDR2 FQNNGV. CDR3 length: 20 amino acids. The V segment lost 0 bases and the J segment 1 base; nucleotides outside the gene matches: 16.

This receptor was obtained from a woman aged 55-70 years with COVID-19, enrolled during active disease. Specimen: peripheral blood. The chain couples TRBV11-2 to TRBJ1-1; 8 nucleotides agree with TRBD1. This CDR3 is CASSLDLGTSRDRTNTEAFF. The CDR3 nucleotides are TGTGCCAGCAGCTTAGATCTAGGGACCTCCCGGGACAGGACGAACACTGAAGCTTTCTTT.